This T cell receptor (beta chain) is from a study of regulatory T cells in long-lasting Graves disease. The study, taken as a whole, reports: Persistent Graves' patients showed a TCR diversity that was lower than that of newly diagnosed ones.

TCR beta libraries were built with iRepertoire HTBI primers and Arm-PCR of CDR3 regions. TCRdb processed the multiplex PCR reads anew with MiXCR; each CDR3 protein has one entry. The data show under 450,000 distinct CDR3 sequences, 15% to 20% seen once. Time point described: newly diagnosed GD, antithyroid drugs for less than 3 months. There was RNA extracted from PBMCs, and the TCR library was made from it. A few counts support this clonotype. Its antigen is still unknown. The germline V gene encodes CDR1 MDHEN and CDR2 SYDVKM. The CDR3 is 14 residues long. The germline V and J ends were trimmed by 3 bases and 1 base, with 7 bases remaining between them. This sample also appeared in a second study, on T cells in Graves' hyperthyroidism and ophthalmopathy. As reported in that work: The authors deemed Graves' hyperthyroidism stable absent ophthalmopathy progression within 18 months. Used for diagnoses were clinical symptoms, serum thyroxine and TRAb, thyroid ultrasound and orbital computed tomography. With the HTBI primer set, the TCR CDR3 went through a first round of RT-PCR.

The sequence was obtained from a woman aged 18-35 years with Graves disease. The chain combines TRBV28 with TRBJ2-4; tentatively, D is TRBD2 (5 bases). Specimen: peripheral blood mononuclear cells (PBMCs), collected at new diagnosis, from a patient treated with antithyroid drugs. The CDR3 DNA is TGTGCCAGCAGTTTCCCGGGGGCCAAAAACATTCAGTACTTC. This sequence encodes CASSFPGAKNIQYF.